This T cell receptor beta chain was identified during a study of T cell repertoires in cytomegalovirus infection. Study details: Through public TCR beta signatures, both CMV infection and matching HLA type were indicated.

This clonotype was seen a few times. In TCRdb, the reads were re-called with MiXCR into one record per CDR3 protein. Of 200,000 to 300,000 distinct CDR3 sequences listed, around an eighth were seen once; the top ten hold 1.6%. The CDR3 is made up of 11 amino acids. CDR1 is SQVTM and CDR2 is ANQGSEA in the germline V gene. Trimming stripped 3 bases from V and 12 bases from J, with 12 bases between. The chain links TRBV29-1 to TRBJ2-1, with no clear D. The specimen was PBMCs. The receptor's source is a human donor in good health (CMV status not recorded). Some clones in this sample may be carry-over from other donors' samples. CDR3: CSVEKSSRQFF. The CDR3, as DNA: TGCAGCGTTGAGAAGTCAAGCCGGCAGTTCTTC.